Below, 4 T cell receptor beta chains from the same sample are listed, as sequenced in a study of cytomegalovirus exposure and HLA in healthy donors. The study ran its PCR with 60 Vbeta and 13 Jbeta primers. Some clones are missing from TCRdb's copy, which holds only in-frame ones; the method was immunoSEQ multiplex PCR. The data show 150,000 to 200,000 clones, 75% seen once. What was sequenced was PBMCs. These receptors came from a man younger than 35 in good health and CMV-seropositive.

This clone was seen only a few times. The chain uses TRBV9 and TRBJ2-5; D is possibly TRBD2 (5 bases). The CDR3 consists of 14 residues. The germline CDR1 and CDR2 sequences are SGDLS and YYNGEE. The V and J ends lost 0 bases and 3 bases respectively, with 9 bases between them. Written as DNA, the CDR3 is TGTGCCAGCAGCGTAGCGGCCGGGGAAGAGACCCAGTACTTC. As protein: CASSVAAGEETQYF.

The V and J genes are TRBV9 and TRBJ2-5; maybe TRBD2 (6 bases). The length of the CDR3 is 13 residues. V lost 1 base and J 4 bases, leaving 8 bases between the germline ends. CDR1 is SGDLS and CDR2 is YYNGEE in the germline V gene. The CDR3 protein is CASSVLGGETQYF. CDR3 bases: TGTGCCAGCAGCGTATTGGGGGGAGAGACCCAGTACTTC. Full variable domain (outside the CDR3, taken from reference TRBV9 and TRBJ2-5): DSGVTQTPKHLITATGQRVTLRCSPRSGDLSVYWYQQSLDQGLQFLIQYYNGEERAKGNILERFSAQQFPDLHSELNLSSLELGDSALYFCASSVLGGETQYFGPGTRLLVL.

V usage is TRBV4-1 and J usage is TRBJ2-1; TRBD2 matches at 9 bases. The CDR3 has 17 amino acids. In germline, CDR1 is MGHRA, CDR2 YSYEKL. V was clipped by 1 base and J by 7 bases; unmatched bases: 11. The DNA for the CDR3 is TGCGCCAGCAGCCAAGCGGGTCTGCGGGAGGGCCGGAATGAGCAGTTCTTC. This translates into CASSQAGLREGRNEQFF.

The chain uses TRBV7-2 and TRBJ1-5; possible D gene TRBD1, 6 bases. V was cut by 4 bases and J by 0 bases, with 13 bases left in between. The CDR3 has 16 residues. Germline-derived CDR1 and CDR2 are SGHTA and FQGNSA. CDR3 DNA: TGTGCCAGCAGCTCAGCCGGGACATTTAGCAATCAGCCCCAGCATTTT. Its translation: CASSSAGTFSNQPQHF. Using reference TRBV7-2 and TRBJ1-5 for the parts outside the CDR3, the full variable domain is GAGVSQSPSNKVTEKGKDVELRCDPISGHTALYWYRQSLGQGLEFLIYFQGNSAPDKSGLPSDRFSAERTGGSVSTLTIQRTQQEDSAVYLCASSSAGTFSNQPQHFGDGTRLSIL.